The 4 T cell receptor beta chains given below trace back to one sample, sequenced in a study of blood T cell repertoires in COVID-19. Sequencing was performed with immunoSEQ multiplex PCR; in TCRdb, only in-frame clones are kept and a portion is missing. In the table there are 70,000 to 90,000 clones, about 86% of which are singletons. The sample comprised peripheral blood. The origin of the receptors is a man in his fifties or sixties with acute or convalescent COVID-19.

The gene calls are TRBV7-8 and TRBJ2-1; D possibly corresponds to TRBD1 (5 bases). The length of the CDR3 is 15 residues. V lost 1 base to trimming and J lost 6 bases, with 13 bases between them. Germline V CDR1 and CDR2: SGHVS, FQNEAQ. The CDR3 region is CASSLDRHASNEQFF. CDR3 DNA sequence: TGTGCCAGCAGCTTAGACAGGCATGCTTCCAATGAGCAGTTCTTC.

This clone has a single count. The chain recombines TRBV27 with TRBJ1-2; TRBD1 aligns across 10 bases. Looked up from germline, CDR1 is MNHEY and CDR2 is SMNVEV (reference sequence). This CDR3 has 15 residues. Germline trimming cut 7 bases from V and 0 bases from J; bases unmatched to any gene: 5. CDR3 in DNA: TGTGCCAGCAAGGGACAGGGGCACCCTAACTATGGCTACACCTTC. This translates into CASKGQGHPNYGYTF.

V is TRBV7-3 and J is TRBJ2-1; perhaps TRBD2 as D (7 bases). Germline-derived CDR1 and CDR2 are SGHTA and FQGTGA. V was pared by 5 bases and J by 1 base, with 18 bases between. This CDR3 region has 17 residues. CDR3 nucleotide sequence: TGTGCCAGCAGCCTGGGGGCTAGCGGCCTATCCTACAATGAGCAGTTCTTC. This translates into CASSLGASGLSYNEQFF.

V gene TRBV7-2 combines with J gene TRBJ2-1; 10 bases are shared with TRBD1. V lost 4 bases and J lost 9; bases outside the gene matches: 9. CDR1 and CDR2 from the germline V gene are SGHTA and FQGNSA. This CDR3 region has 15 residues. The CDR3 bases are TGTGCCAGCAGCTCCCGGGACAGGGGCTTTTTTGAGCAGTTCTTC. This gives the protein CASSSRDRGFFEQFF.